Following are 27 T cell receptor beta chains from one sample sequenced in a study of STAT5B mutations in CD4+ large granular lymphocyte leukemia. Assay used: immunoSEQ multiplex PCR; TCRdb lists only in-frame clones, some missing. The table records about 30,000 clones, around 85% of them present only once. Sample: CD4+ T cells from blood buffy coats. The receptors shown here come from a human donor in good health.

This sequence joins TRBV5-1 and TRBJ2-7; D call uncertain. The CDR3 sequence is 15 residues long. V was cut by 4 bases and J by 7 bases, with 21 bases left in between. Germline assignment: CDR1 SGHRS and CDR2 YFSETQ. The CDR3 DNA reads TGCGCCAGCAGCCCTGGCCCGACTGGCCCCCAGGAGCAGTACTTC. Translated, it gives CASSPGPTGPQEQYF. Together with reference TRBV5-1 and TRBJ2-7, the CDR3 gives the full variable domain: KAGVTQTPRYLIKTRGQQVTLSCSPISGHRSVSWYQQTPGQGLQFLFEYFSETQRNKGNFPGRFSGRQFSNSRSEMNVSTLELGDSALYLCASSPGPTGPQEQYFGPGTRLTVT.

The gene calls are TRBV28 and TRBJ2-3, with D perhaps matching TRBD1 (5 bases). V dropped 3 bases and J dropped 2 bases, with 12 bases sitting between them. The length of the CDR3 is 15 residues. Per germline, CDR1 MDHEN and CDR2 SYDVKM. The CDR3 loop reads CASSLGRVLTDTQYF. Written as DNA, the CDR3 is TGTGCCAGCAGTTTGGGCAGGGTGCTCACAGATACGCAGTATTTT.

The rearrangement uses TRBV15 and TRBJ1-1; D may be TRBD1 (6 bases). CDR3 length: 16 residues. In germline, CDR1 is LNHNV, CDR2 YYDKDF (reference sequence). V lost 0 bases and J lost 0, with 11 bases in between. CDR3 coding DNA: TGTGCCACCAGCAGAGATGGGCAGGGGCTGAACACTGAAGCTTTCTTT. It codes for CATSRDGQGLNTEAFF.

The chain employs TRBV5-1 and TRBJ2-6; D ambiguous. Trimming cost V 2 bases and J 1 base, with 10 bases left between them. In germline, CDR1 is SGHRS, CDR2 YFSETQ. The CDR3 is made up of 16 amino acids. The CDR3 here is CASSFRASSGANVLTF. The CDR3 DNA sequence: TGCGCCAGCAGCTTTCGGGCTTCTTCTGGGGCCAACGTCCTGACTTTC. Using reference TRBV5-1 and TRBJ2-6 for the parts outside the CDR3, the full variable domain is KAGVTQTPRYLIKTRGQQVTLSCSPISGHRSVSWYQQTPGQGLQFLFEYFSETQRNKGNFPGRFSGRQFSNSRSEMNVSTLELGDSALYLCASSFRASSGANVLTFGAGSRLTVL.

The chain combines TRBV9 with TRBJ2-3; the D is unclear. V was shortened by 4 bases and J by 4 bases, with 7 bases between the two germline ends. Germline assignment: CDR1 SGDLS and CDR2 YYNGEE. The CDR3 totals 12 residues. The CDR3: CASSRTPDTQYF. As DNA, the CDR3 is TGTGCCAGCAGCCGAACCCCAGATACGCAGTATTTT. Variable domain in full (rest from reference TRBV9 and TRBJ2-3): DSGVTQTPKHLITATGQRVTLRCSPRSGDLSVYWYQQSLDQGLQFLIQYYNGEERAKGNILERFSAQQFPDLHSELNLSSLELGDSALYFCASSRTPDTQYFGPGTRLTVL.

The chain joins TRBV7-2 to TRBJ1-1, with D unclear. Trimming removed 5 bases at V and 7 bases at J, with 11 bases between. The V gene's germline CDR1 is SGHTA and CDR2 FQGNSA. This CDR3 is built from 12 residues. The CDR3 protein is CASSPNRGEAFF. The DNA of the CDR3 is TGTGCCAGCAGCCCGAATCGGGGTGAAGCTTTCTTT.

V is TRBV18 and J is TRBJ1-6, with D uncertain. The V gene's germline CDR1 is KGHSH and CDR2 LQKENI. The CDR3 loop spans 15 amino acids. V was pared by 6 bases and J by 6 bases, with 15 bases between. Here the CDR3 reads CASSLLPLPNSPLHF. For the CDR3, the DNA is TGTGCCAGCTCGCTCCTCCCACTACCTAATTCACCCCTCCACTTT.

This rearrangement joins TRBV18 to TRBJ1-1; D ambiguous. V was pared by 3 bases and J by 0 bases, with 11 bases between. The CDR3 is made up of 15 amino acids. Germline V lookup: CDR1 KGHSH, CDR2 LQKENI. The CDR3 loop reads CASSPYPRMNTEAFF. The CDR3 coding sequence is TGTGCCAGCTCACCCTACCCCAGAATGAACACTGAAGCTTTCTTT.

The V call is TRBV5-1, the J call TRBJ1-1; 10 bases match TRBD1. Trimming removed 5 bases from V and 0 bases from J; junction bases left unmatched: 10. There are 17 residues in the CDR3. CDR1 and CDR2 from the germline V gene are SGHRS and YFSETQ. CDR3: CASSFYRTGGMNTEAFF. The CDR3, as DNA: TGCGCCAGCAGTTTTTACCGGACAGGGGGGATGAACACTGAAGCTTTCTTT. The full variable domain, its missing parts supplied by reference TRBV5-1 and TRBJ1-1, is KAGVTQTPRYLIKTRGQQVTLSCSPISGHRSVSWYQQTPGQGLQFLFEYFSETQRNKGNFPGRFSGRQFSNSRSEMNVSTLELGDSALYLCASSFYRTGGMNTEAFFGQGTRLTVV.

The J gene is TRBJ1-4, the V gene TRBV5-4; TRBD1 matches at 9 bases. The germline CDR1 and CDR2 sequences are SGHNT and YYREEE (reference sequence). This CDR3 is built from 15 residues. V gave up 1 base and J gave up 6 bases; unmatched junction bases: 4. CDR3 amino acids: CASSLSGQGHEKLFF. In DNA form, the CDR3 reads TGTGCCAGCAGCTTGTCGGGACAGGGCCATGAAAAACTGTTTTTT.

J is TRBJ2-2 and V is TRBV18, with TRBD1 matching 7 bases. Per the germline V gene, CDR1 is KGHSH and CDR2 is LQKENI. J was trimmed by 7 bases and V by 3 bases; bases with no gene match: 2. The CDR3 length is 13 residues. CDR3 amino acids: CASSPDRVGELFF. DNA for the CDR3: TGTGCCAGCTCACCTGACAGGGTCGGGGAGCTGTTTTTT.

The rearrangement joins TRBV30 to TRBJ1-5; possible D gene TRBD1, 6 bases. The CDR3 covers 17 residues. Germline CDR1 is GTSNPN and CDR2 is SVGIG (reference sequence). Trimming removed 0 bases from V and 2 bases from J, with 17 bases in between. The CDR3 is CAWSVGGTSVRNQPQHF. CDR3 coding DNA: TGTGCCTGGAGTGTAGGGGGGACGAGCGTTCGCAATCAGCCCCAGCATTTT. The whole variable domain, filled in from reference TRBV30 and TRBJ1-5, reads SQTIHQWPATLVQPVGSPLSLECTVEGTSNPNLYWYRQAAGRGLQLLFYSVGIGQISSEVPQNLSASRPQDRQFILSSKKLLLSDSGFYLCAWSVGGTSVRNQPQHFGDGTRLSIL.

The chain recombines TRBV5-6 with TRBJ1-6, with a possible D match to TRBD1 (6 bases). Trimming shortened V by 4 bases and J by 7 bases, and 15 bases separated the two germline ends. The germline CDR1 and CDR2 sequences are SGHDT and YYEEEE. CDR3 length equals 15 residues. This CDR3 is CASSIYRVGNSPLHF. For the CDR3, the DNA is TGTGCCAGCAGCATATACAGGGTGGGAAATTCACCCCTCCACTTT.

V is TRBV5-4 and J is TRBJ2-5, with D perhaps TRBD2 (6 bases). The CDR3 runs 14 residues. CDR1 SGHNT and CDR2 YYREEE come from the germline V gene (reference sequence). The V gene lost 0 bases and the J gene lost 5 bases, with 11 bases spanning the gap. The DNA of the CDR3 is TGTGCCAGCAGCTTGGATCTAGGAGGGGAGACCCAGTACTTC. Protein: CASSLDLGGETQYF.

This sequence joins TRBV29-1 and TRBJ2-5, with 9 bases fitting TRBD2. The germline CDR1 and CDR2 sequences are SQVTM and ANQGSEA. The J segment lost 7 bases and the V segment lost 6 bases, leaving 12 bases of the junction unmatched. The CDR3 runs to 14 residues. CDR3 in DNA: TGCAGCGTCGGGACTAGCAGGACCTCAGGGACCCAGTACTTC. Protein: CSVGTSRTSGTQYF.

V and J are TRBV19 and TRBJ2-2; 13 positions agree with TRBD2. The germline gives CDR1 LNHDA, CDR2 SQIVND (reference sequence). This CDR3 has 14 residues. V lost 9 bases to trimming and J lost 8 bases; unmatched junction nucleotides: 6. CDR3 sequence: CASAPGLAGGELFF. The CDR3 nucleotides read TGTGCCAGCGCCCCGGGACTAGCGGGGGGGGAGCTGTTTTTT.

This chain connects TRBV28 to TRBJ2-1; D might be TRBD1 or TRBD2, each matching 5 bases. CDR1 is MDHEN and CDR2 is SYDVKM in the germline V gene. The CDR3 sequence is 15 residues long. The germline V and J ends were trimmed by 8 bases and 0 bases, with 14 bases remaining between them. CDR3 nucleotides: TGTGCCAGCCGTACTAAGGGGAGCTCCTACAATGAGCAGTTCTTC. As protein: CASRTKGSSYNEQFF.

This chain joins TRBV18 and TRBJ2-7; unclear D gene. Germline CDR1 KGHSH, CDR2 LQKENI. V dropped 0 bases and J dropped 3 bases, with 9 bases sitting between them. The CDR3 runs 14 residues. The DNA for the CDR3 is TGTGCCAGCTCACCACCCGCACAAGACTACGAGCAGTACTTC. This gives the protein CASSPPAQDYEQYF.

The chain recombines TRBV7-9 with TRBJ1-5; D unresolved. Germline V lookup: CDR1 SEHNR, CDR2 FQNEAQ (reference sequence). The CDR3 has 13 residues. The ends were cut back, 3 bases at V and 5 bases at J, with 8 bases in the middle. In nucleotides, the CDR3 is TGTGCCAGCAGCTTTGGTACTGATCAGCCCCAGCATTTT. This codes for CASSFGTDQPQHF.

J is TRBJ1-3 and V is TRBV7-2, with D hard to call. Per the germline V gene, CDR1 is SGHTA and CDR2 is FQGNSA. The CDR3 runs 16 residues. Trimming cost V 2 bases and J 0 bases, with 11 bases left between them. CDR3 in DNA: TGTGCCAGCAGCTTATTAGGCGGTTACTCTGGAAACACCATATATTTT. Protein product: CASSLLGGYSGNTIYF.

V and J are TRBV5-1 and TRBJ2-7, with TRBD2 as a possible D gene (5 bases). Germline values: CDR1 SGHRS, CDR2 YFSETQ. Trimming took off 0 bases at V and 5 bases at J, with 12 bases between the two ends. CDR3 size: 14 residues. CDR3: CASSLGGSSNEQYF. Here the CDR3 DNA reads TGCGCCAGCAGCTTGGGAGGGAGTAGCAACGAGCAGTACTTC.

The chain is built from TRBV2 and TRBJ2-5, with 12 bases identical to TRBD2. V gave up 6 bases and J gave up 5 bases; unmatched junction bases: 10. The germline gives CDR1 SNHLY, CDR2 FYNNEI. This CDR3 comprises 16 residues. CDR3 amino acids: CASSPLAGGPRETQYF. The CDR3 DNA reads TGTGCCAGCAGCCCCCTAGCGGGAGGGCCGCGGGAGACCCAGTACTTC.

CDR3 sequence reads: CASSLLSGGGQPQHF. DNA for the CDR3: TGTGCCAGCAGTTTATTATCAGGGGGCGGGCAGCCCCAGCATTTT. The chain employs TRBV27 and TRBJ1-5; 8 positions match TRBD1. J gave up 7 bases and V 1 base, and 6 bases lay outside the gene matches. The CDR3 has 15 residues. From germline, CDR1 is MNHEY and CDR2 SMNVEV (reference sequence).

The CDR3 region has the DNA TGTGCCAGCAGCTTGGCCTACGGGAGAACATACTATGGCTACACCTTC. This encodes CASSLAYGRTYYGYTF. The V gene is TRBV5-8, the J gene TRBJ1-2; D is unresolved. Trimming removed 0 bases from V and 3 bases from J, with 15 bases in between. This CDR3 has 16 residues. CDR1 is SGHTS, CDR2 YDEGEE, per germline.

The rearrangement uses TRBV7-6 and TRBJ2-2; the D gene is possibly TRBD1 (5 bases). CDR3 size: 17 residues. Germline V CDR1 and CDR2: SGHVS, FNYEAQ. The germline V and J ends were trimmed by 1 base and 4 bases, with 16 bases remaining between them. The CDR3 loop is CASSLGGRVLGTGELFF. CDR3 nucleotides: TGTGCCAGCAGCTTAGGAGGCAGGGTTTTGGGCACCGGGGAGCTGTTTTTT.

The chain carries TRBV29-1 and TRBJ1-2, with D uncertain. Trimming cost V 6 bases and J 0 bases, with 14 bases left between them. The germline V gene encodes CDR1 SQVTM and CDR2 ANQGSEA. The CDR3 is 14 amino acids. DNA of the CDR3: TGCAGCGTGGAACCGAATTTTTCTAACTATGGCTACACCTTC. This gives the protein CSVEPNFSNYGYTF.

This chain joins TRBV7-9 and TRBJ2-1; 12 bases match TRBD2. J lost 1 base, V lost 5 bases, and 3 bases had no gene match. CDR1 and CDR2 from the germline V gene are SEHNR and FQNEAQ (reference sequence). This CDR3 is 16 amino acids long. The CDR3 DNA sequence: TGTGCCAGCAGCGGGGGACTAGCGGGTTCCTACAATGAGCAGTTCTTC. Protein product: CASSGGLAGSYNEQFF.